The rows below give T cell receptor beta chains drawn from one sample of a study of blood T cell repertoires in COVID-19. Assay: immunoSEQ multiplex PCR; the TCRdb copy retains only in-frame clones and omits some. The repertoire has 200,000 to 300,000 clones, 80% to 95% of them found once; the top ten carry more than 0.65%. Input material: peripheral blood. The source of these receptors is a man aged 25-40 years with COVID-19, enrolled during active disease. Both conserved end residues are part of each CDR3. The order of the fields is V gene, J gene, CDR3 protein.

v_gene: TRBV5-4
j_gene: TRBJ1-1
CDR3aa: CASTFLRYGGENTEAFF

v_gene: TRBV5-6
j_gene: TRBJ2-1
CDR3aa: CASSLGTGFNEQFF

v_gene: TRBV7-6
j_gene: TRBJ1-6
CDR3aa: CASSTGGSVLDSPLHF

v_gene: TRBV4-1
j_gene: TRBJ2-5
CDR3aa: CASRRGPGQGGTQYF

v_gene: TRBV19
j_gene: TRBJ2-2
CDR3aa: CASSDRGGGTGELFF

v_gene: TRBV14
j_gene: TRBJ1-4
CDR3aa: CASSQDRVEKLFF

v_gene: TRBV10-1
j_gene: TRBJ2-7
CDR3aa: CASSEEGYSYEQYF

v_gene: TRBV6-1
j_gene: TRBJ2-1
CDR3aa: CASSEAGAPYNEQFF

v_gene: TRBV5-4
j_gene: TRBJ2-7
CDR3aa: CASSFGGQTYEQYF

v_gene: TRBV5-1
j_gene: TRBJ1-4
CDR3aa: CASSLDRANEKLFF

v_gene: TRBV5-1
j_gene: TRBJ1-1
CDR3aa: CASSLVTTNTEAFF

v_gene: TRBV7-6
j_gene: TRBJ1-3
CDR3aa: CASSSGQLSGNTIYF

v_gene: TRBV18
j_gene: TRBJ1-2
CDR3aa: CASSNGQLYGYTF

v_gene: TRBV4-1
j_gene: TRBJ1-2
CDR3aa: CASSQDLGSGEGLLYGYTF

v_gene: TRBV7-2
j_gene: TRBJ2-5
CDR3aa: CASSTIRGGALETQYF

v_gene: TRBV5-5
j_gene: TRBJ2-2
CDR3aa: CASSLGQGGTGELFF

v_gene: TRBV11-2
j_gene: TRBJ1-4
CDR3aa: CASSLASRTGNEKLFF

v_gene: TRBV5-1
j_gene: TRBJ2-2
CDR3aa: CASSPGQVGTGELFF

v_gene: TRBV9
j_gene: TRBJ2-3
CDR3aa: CASSLSGGAADTQYF

v_gene: TRBV6-6
j_gene: TRBJ1-2
CDR3aa: CASMSRGGLSNGYTF

v_gene: TRBV7-6
j_gene: TRBJ2-2
CDR3aa: CASSLGSAGGTGELFF

v_gene: TRBV14
j_gene: TRBJ1-2
CDR3aa: CASSPNQYLYGYTF

v_gene: TRBV27
j_gene: TRBJ1-2
CDR3aa: CASSLSAVYGYTF

v_gene: TRBV11-2
j_gene: TRBJ2-7
CDR3aa: CASSPRTGVFHEQYF

v_gene: TRBV7-2
j_gene: TRBJ2-5
CDR3aa: CASSFLETQYF

v_gene: TRBV19
j_gene: TRBJ2-3
CDR3aa: CASSMRLAGGYADTQYF

v_gene: TRBV2
j_gene: TRBJ2-5
CDR3aa: CASFPSGTSEETRYF

v_gene: TRBV4-1
j_gene: TRBJ1-5
CDR3aa: CASAVSQTRGPQPQHF

v_gene: TRBV6-5
j_gene: TRBJ1-2
CDR3aa: CASSFTGGYGYTF

v_gene: TRBV7-6
j_gene: TRBJ1-4
CDR3aa: CASSPRQYEKLFF

v_gene: TRBV9
j_gene: TRBJ1-2
CDR3aa: CASTLFTGGHGYTF

v_gene: TRBV7-3
j_gene: TRBJ1-1
CDR3aa: CASSRGTGTEAFF

v_gene: TRBV6-5
j_gene: TRBJ1-1
CDR3aa: CASSRSGTGKTEAFF

v_gene: TRBV7-6
j_gene: TRBJ2-2
CDR3aa: CASSGDRALSTGELFF

v_gene: TRBV2
j_gene: TRBJ2-3
CDR3aa: CALGGAGFTDTQYF

v_gene: TRBV28
j_gene: TRBJ1-5
CDR3aa: CASSLWGTGEHQPQHF

v_gene: TRBV5-6
j_gene: TRBJ1-6
CDR3aa: CASSLFPGQGNSPLHF

v_gene: TRBV18
j_gene: TRBJ2-2
CDR3aa: CASSIDRSNTGELFF

v_gene: TRBV2
j_gene: TRBJ1-6
CDR3aa: CASSEALPAYNSPLHF

v_gene: TRBV18
j_gene: TRBJ1-3
CDR3aa: CASSPSKVGSGGGFTGNTIYF

v_gene: TRBV3-1/TRBV3-2
j_gene: TRBJ1-2
CDR3aa: CASSQGGTGARGYTF

v_gene: TRBV1
j_gene: TRBJ2-1
CDR3aa: CTSSQELAVSYNEQFF

v_gene: TRBV19
j_gene: TRBJ1-2
CDR3aa: CASSPVRAEGYTF

v_gene: TRBV10-3
j_gene: TRBJ1-5
CDR3aa: CAIREGGGNQPQHF

v_gene: TRBV3-1/TRBV3-2
j_gene: TRBJ2-5
CDR3aa: CASSQLRVSEQYF

v_gene: TRBV7-2
j_gene: TRBJ2-2
CDR3aa: CASSLAGLAGALRRTGELFF

v_gene: TRBV4-1
j_gene: TRBJ2-7
CDR3aa: CASSQERQGPYEQYF

v_gene: TRBV18
j_gene: TRBJ1-1
CDR3aa: CASSPSTQDSSEAFF

v_gene: TRBV14
j_gene: TRBJ2-3
CDR3aa: CASSHRRTSGLDTQYF

v_gene: TRBV5-1
j_gene: TRBJ2-3
CDR3aa: CASSLARPGTDTQYF

v_gene: TRBV11-2
j_gene: TRBJ1-6
CDR3aa: CASSLGRTGWNSPLHF

v_gene: TRBV6-5
j_gene: TRBJ2-2
CDR3aa: CASSRDRGGLFF